This T cell receptor (beta chain) comes out of a study of breast tumors, draining lymph nodes, adjacent tissues. Study results and caveats: Luminal-like breast cancer showed significantly higher tumor–nontumor repertoire similarity than basal-like. Tumor T cell lymph node origin was a supported hypothesis, not proven. Findings are consistent with lymph node origin and intratumoral expansion of most tumor T cells. Compared with lymph nodes, tumors were less diverse; compared with nontumor tissue, more.

Axillary draining lymph nodes of breast cancer patients supplied the node samples. The germline gives CDR1 SQVTM, CDR2 ANQGSEA. Germline trimming cut 0 bases from V and 8 bases from J; bases unmatched to any gene: 6. The CDR3 covers 14 residues. TCRdb passed the multiplex PCR reads through MiXCR, listing each CDR3 protein once. The sample shows 200,000 or so distinct CDR3 sequences, 25% to 40% of them seen only once. As to this clonotype: The target antigen is unknown.

This clonotype was sampled from a female donor with breast cancer. Some clones in this sample may be carry-over from other donors' samples. Source material: axillary lymph node tissue. The rearrangement joins TRBV29-1 to TRBJ2-1, with 8 nucleotides matching TRBD1. The CDR3 sequence is CSVEEWSGGHEQFF. CDR3 sequence (DNA): TGCAGCGTTGAAGAGTGGTCAGGGGGCCATGAGCAGTTCTTC.